The 14 T cell receptor beta chains in this list originate from one sample, sequenced in a study of T cells in Graves' hyperthyroidism and ophthalmopathy. RNA transcripts served as the template for amplifying TCR beta CDR3 regions. A set of HTBI primers served as the primers for a first-round RT-PCR of the TCR CDR3. TCRdb reprocessed the multiplex PCR reads with MiXCR, giving one entry per CDR3 protein. Found here are roughly 400,000 distinct CDR3 sequences, about 14% of them singletons; the top ten hold around 28%. Sequencing was performed on blood. These receptors were collected from a man aged 45-65 years with Graves' ophthalmopathy.

In this sample, this clonotype turned up many times. The rearrangement uses TRBV3-1 and TRBJ1-3; maybe TRBD1 (5 bases). V dropped 1 base and J dropped 0 bases, with 13 bases sitting between them. Per the germline V gene, CDR1 is LGHDT and CDR2 is YNNKEL (reference sequence). The CDR3 consists of 17 residues. This CDR3 is CASSQGGQQFSGNTIYF. In DNA form, the CDR3 reads TGTGCCAGCAGCCAAGGGGGCCAGCAGTTCTCTGGAAACACCATATATTTT.

This clonotype was observed a handful of times. For the CDR3, the DNA is TGTGCCAGCAGCATAATAGCGGGAGGGCCGTACAATGAGCAGTTCTTC. Protein sequence: CASSIIAGGPYNEQFF. This rearrangement joins TRBV7-2 to TRBJ2-1; 11 bases are a match to TRBD2. The CDR3 totals 16 residues. Germline CDR1 and CDR2: SGHTA and FQGNSA. V lost 5 bases and J lost 4; bases outside the gene matches: 7.

This clonotype was seen at least ten times. This sequence joins TRBV5-1 and TRBJ2-3; the match to TRBD2 covers 14 bases. The CDR3 totals 16 residues. After removal of 4 bases from V and 8 bases from J, the junction contained 9 bases not matched to a gene. Germline-derived CDR1 and CDR2 are SGHRS and YFSETQ. The CDR3 region has the DNA TGCGCCAGCAGCACCCGACTAGCGGGAGGGCCCGGTACGCAGTATTTT. Translating it yields CASSTRLAGGPGTQYF.

This clonotype has a count of ten or more. This chain connects TRBV7-2 to TRBJ2-1; D might be TRBD2 (5 bases). This CDR3 is 14 amino acids long. CDR1 and CDR2 from the germline V gene are SGHTA and FQGNSA. Trimming left V 8 bases short and J 0 bases short, with 11 bases between. The CDR3 DNA sequence: TGTGCCAGCGCTCGGGCGGGCTCCTACAATGAGCAGTTCTTC. The encoded protein is CASARAGSYNEQFF.

This clonotype has a count of ten or more. The chain is built from TRBV20-1 and TRBJ2-3; 9 nucleotides line up with TRBD2. CDR3 length: 16 residues. Germline assignment: CDR1 DFQATT and CDR2 SNEGSKA (reference sequence). Trimming cost V 1 base and J 3 bases; bases outside gene matches: 8. The CDR3, as DNA: TGCAGTGCTAGAGGACTCGCGGGAGGGAGGACAGATACGCAGTATTTT. Its translation: CSARGLAGGRTDTQYF.

The chain is built from TRBV3-1 and TRBJ1-1, with D perhaps TRBD1 (5 bases). CDR3 length equals 12 residues. Between the trimmed V and J ends, which lost 7 bases and 8 bases, there was a span of 14 bases. Germline V gene lookup returns CDR1 LGHDT and CDR2 YNNKEL (reference sequence). The CDR3 sequence: CASKGQVGEAFF. Here the CDR3 DNA reads TGTGCCAGCAAGGGGCAGGTTGGGGAAGCTTTCTTT.

This clonotype was seen only a few times. This chain connects TRBV18 to TRBJ2-1, with 9 bases lining up with TRBD2. Germline V lookup: CDR1 KGHSH, CDR2 LQKENI. The CDR3 spans 15 residues. J was trimmed by 5 bases and V by 8 bases; bases with no gene match: 10. CDR3 DNA: TGTGCCAGCCGGCCGACTAGCGGAAGAAACAATGAGCAGTTCTTC. This codes for CASRPTSGRNNEQFF.

The V gene is TRBV5-1, the J gene TRBJ2-1; 10 nucleotides line up with TRBD2. CDR3 length: 15 amino acids. The J segment lost 6 bases and the V segment lost 4 bases, leaving 7 bases of the junction unmatched. Germline lookup yields CDR1 SGHRS and CDR2 YFSETQ. This chain's CDR3 is CASSISGRLPNEQFF. CDR3 DNA: TGCGCCAGCAGCATTAGCGGGAGGCTCCCCAATGAGCAGTTCTTC.

The chain uses TRBV5-1 and TRBJ2-5, with 10 positions matching TRBD2. Germline loops: CDR1 SGHRS, CDR2 YFSETQ. The junction had 3 bases not matched to a gene; V was cut back by 0 bases and J by 4 bases. The CDR3 covers 15 residues. This CDR3 is CASSLVASGGETQYF. In DNA, the CDR3 is TGCGCCAGCAGCTTGGTGGCTAGCGGGGGAGAGACCCAGTACTTC. The full variable domain, its missing parts supplied by reference TRBV5-1 and TRBJ2-5, is KAGVTQTPRYLIKTRGQQVTLSCSPISGHRSVSWYQQTPGQGLQFLFEYFSETQRNKGNFPGRFSGRQFSNSRSEMNVSTLELGDSALYLCASSLVASGGETQYFGPGTRLLVL.

This clonotype came up many times. The chain joins TRBV5-1 to TRBJ1-2; tentative D call: TRBD1 (5 bases). Germline V gene lookup returns CDR1 SGHRS and CDR2 YFSETQ. V lost 4 bases and J 5 bases, leaving 24 bases between the germline ends. This CDR3 spans 17 amino acids. The CDR3 nucleotides read TGCGCCAGCAGCACCGTCCCCTTAAGGGGCGCAAGATATGGCTACACCTTC. This sequence encodes CASSTVPLRGARYGYTF.

This CDR3 is CASSGSGSRDEQFF. CDR3 DNA: TGTGCCAGCAGCGGCAGCGGGAGTAGGGATGAGCAGTTCTTC. This chain links TRBV6-1 with TRBJ2-1, with TRBD2 identical over 8 bases. Looked up from germline, CDR1 is MNHNS and CDR2 is SASEGT. Trimming cost V 6 bases and J 8 bases; bases outside gene matches: 9. The CDR3 spans 14 residues.

At least ten counts were recorded for this clonotype. This chain joins TRBV2 and TRBJ2-7, with 8 bases fitting TRBD2. V lost 7 bases and J lost 6; bases outside the gene matches: 14. Germline lookup yields CDR1 SNHLY and CDR2 FYNNEI. The CDR3 is 15 amino acids. For the CDR3, the DNA is TGTGCCAGCAAGGGTAGCGGGGCGAGTCTGGGCGAGCAGTACTTC. Its translation is CASKGSGASLGEQYF. The full variable domain, rest sourced from reference TRBV2 and TRBJ2-7, is EPEVTQTPSHQVTQMGQEVILRCVPISNHLYFYWYRQILGQKVEFLVSFYNNEISEKSEIFDDQFSVERPDGSNFTLKIRSTKLEDSAMYFCASKGSGASLGEQYFGPGTRLTVT.

This clonotype was seen many times. The V call is TRBV11-3, the J call TRBJ1-2; D gene uncertain. V was shortened by 5 bases and J by 7 bases, with 11 bases between the two germline ends. Germline loops: CDR1 SGHNT, CDR2 YENEEA. This CDR3 is built from 12 residues. The CDR3 spells CASSAARSGYTF. DNA for the CDR3: TGTGCCAGCAGCGCGGCCCGTAGTGGCTACACCTTC.

Only a few counts were recorded for this clonotype. The J gene is TRBJ2-1, the V gene TRBV25-1, with D hard to call. The germline V gene has CDR1 MGHDK and CDR2 SYGVNS. There are 14 residues in the CDR3. V lost 1 base and J 4 bases, leaving 8 bases between the germline ends. In nucleotides, the CDR3 is TGTGCCAGCAGTGAATCAGGTGGATACAATGAGCAGTTCTTC. Its translation is CASSESGGYNEQFF.